The T cell receptor beta chain under discussion was sequenced for a study of beta chain features in type 1 diabetes. Study in general: Summed over all samples, the examined sorted cells came to roughly 110,000,000. Study observations and caveats: For patients, the naive, central memory and Treg TCRB repertoires appeared more alike than for healthy donors. People with Type 1 diabetes carried modestly yet significantly shorter TCRB CDR3s in all four CD4+ subsets.

The CDR3 length is 15 residues. The ends were cut back, 3 bases at V and 6 bases at J, with 17 bases in the middle. Looked up from germline, CDR1 is SGHAT and CDR2 is FQNNGV. On this clone itself: Antigen: not known.

The investigators reverse transcribed all of the isolated RNA, so they sequenced expressed TCRB transcripts. TCRdb's copy holds only in-frame clones and misses some; the assay was immunoSEQ multiplex PCR. The table has over 150,000 clones, 6.5% to 8.5% seen once. The receptor comes from a man aged 18-30 years with type 1 diabetes. Sequenced: central memory CD4+ T cells from blood. The rearrangement uses TRBV11-2 and TRBJ1-2; a possible D gene is TRBD1 (5 bases). In DNA form, the CDR3 reads TGTGCCAGCAGCTTCGCTCGCATCGGGGGGAATGGCTACACCTTC. This translates into CASSFARIGGNGYTF.